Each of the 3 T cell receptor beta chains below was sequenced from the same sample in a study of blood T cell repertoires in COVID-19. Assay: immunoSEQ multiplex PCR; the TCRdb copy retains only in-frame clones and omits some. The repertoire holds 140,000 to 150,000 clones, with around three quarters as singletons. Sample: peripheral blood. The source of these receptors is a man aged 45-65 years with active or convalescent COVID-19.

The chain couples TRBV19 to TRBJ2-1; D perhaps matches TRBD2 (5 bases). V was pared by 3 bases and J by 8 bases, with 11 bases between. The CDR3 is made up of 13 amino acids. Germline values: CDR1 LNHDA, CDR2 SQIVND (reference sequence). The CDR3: CASSIGSGDEQFF. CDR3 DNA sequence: TGTGCCAGTAGTATTGGGTCCGGGGATGAGCAGTTCTTC. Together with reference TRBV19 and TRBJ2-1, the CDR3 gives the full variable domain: DGGITQSPKYLFRKEGQNVTLSCEQNLNHDAMYWYRQDPGQGLRLIYYSQIVNDFQKGDIAEGYSVSREKKESFPLTVTSAQKNPTAFYLCASSIGSGDEQFFGPGTRLTVL.

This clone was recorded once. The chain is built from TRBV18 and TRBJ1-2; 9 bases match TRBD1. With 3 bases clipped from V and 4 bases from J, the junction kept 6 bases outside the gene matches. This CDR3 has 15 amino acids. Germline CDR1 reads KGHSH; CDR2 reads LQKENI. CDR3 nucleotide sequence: TGTGCCAGCTCACCTGGACAGGGGCCTGGCTATGGCTACACCTTC. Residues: CASSPGQGPGYGYTF.

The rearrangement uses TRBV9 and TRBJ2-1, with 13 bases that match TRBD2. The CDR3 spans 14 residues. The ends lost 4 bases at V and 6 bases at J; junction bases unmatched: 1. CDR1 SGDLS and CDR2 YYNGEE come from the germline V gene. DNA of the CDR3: TGTGCCAGCAGCCGGACTAGCGGGAGCAATGAGCAGTTCTTC. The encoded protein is CASSRTSGSNEQFF.